One and the same sample provided the 23 T cell receptor beta chains below, sequenced in a study of T cell changes during pregnancy in multiple sclerosis. TCRdb's copy holds only in-frame clones and misses some; the assay was immunoSEQ multiplex PCR. The table lists about 27,000 clones, approximately 89% of them singletons. The sequencing used CD8+ T cells from peripheral blood mononuclear cells, collected in the second trimester of pregnancy. Receptor source: a female donor with multiple sclerosis, enrolled in a pregnancy study.

The CDR3 DNA reads TGTGCCAGCAGTTACTCCTCGGGAGGGGTGACAGATACGCAGTATTTT. Protein product: CASSYSSGGVTDTQYF. J is TRBJ2-3 and V is TRBV6-6; TRBD2 matches 8 bases. This CDR3 is 16 amino acids long. CDR1 and CDR2 (germline): MNHNY, SVGAGI (reference sequence). The trim removed 0 bases at V and 3 bases at J, leaving 5 bases unmatched.

The chain joins TRBV7-9 to TRBJ2-1; 9 positions agree with TRBD1. The CDR3 has 12 amino acids. V lost 5 bases and J lost 14; bases outside the gene matches: 7. Germline CDR1 is SEHNR and CDR2 is FQNEAQ (reference sequence). CDR3 loop: CASSLQGDREFF. The CDR3 nucleotides are TGTGCCAGCAGCCTACAAGGGGACAGGGAGTTCTTC.

The J gene is TRBJ2-5, the V gene TRBV6-6, with D perhaps TRBD1 (6 bases). The J call could be wrong; TRBJ2-7 is a better fit for the DNA end. The CDR3 extends over 14 amino acids. The germline V gene encodes CDR1 MNHNY and CDR2 SVGAGI (reference sequence). Here the CDR3 reads CASSNNRVSGEQYF. CDR3 nucleotide sequence: TGTGCCAGCAGCAATAACAGGGTTTCCGGCGAGCAGTACTTC.

CDR3 sequence: CASRSSGEQFF. For the CDR3, the DNA is TGTGCCAGCAGATCATCCGGTGAGCAGTTCTTC. V usage is TRBV7-8 and J usage is TRBJ2-1; no clear D gene. The CDR3 loop spans 11 amino acids. CDR1 and CDR2 from the germline V gene are SGHVS and FQNEAQ. Trimming left V 6 bases short and J 9 bases short, with 9 bases between.

V usage is TRBV20-1 and J usage is TRBJ2-7; weak D call: TRBD2 (5 bases). Germline-derived CDR1 and CDR2 are DFQATT and SNEGSKA (reference sequence). V was pared by 4 bases and J by 9 bases, with 10 bases between. The CDR3 runs to 10 residues. CDR3 protein: CSAKSRGQYF. In DNA, the CDR3 is TGCAGTGCTAAAAGTCGGGGGCAGTACTTC.

The rearrangement joins TRBV5-5 to TRBJ1-3, with 12 bases lining up with TRBD1. The junction had 7 bases not matched to a gene; V was cut back by 4 bases and J by 8 bases. Germline assignment: CDR1 SGHKS and CDR2 YYEKEE (reference sequence). The CDR3 covers 15 residues. Written as DNA, the CDR3 is TGTGCCAGCAGCGGATCGGGACAGGGGGCTTACACCATATATTTT. Translated: CASSGSGQGAYTIYF.

This sequence joins TRBV20-1 and TRBJ2-7; D is perhaps TRBD2 (5 bases). Germline V CDR1 and CDR2: DFQATT, SNEGSKA (reference sequence). V lost 8 bases to trimming and J lost 6 bases, with 14 bases between them. This CDR3 contains 11 residues. This chain's CDR3 is CSTSGRAEQYF. Here the CDR3 DNA reads TGCAGTACAAGCGGAAGAGCCGAGCAGTACTTC.

The V gene is TRBV2, the J gene TRBJ2-1, with 12 bases matching TRBD2. From germline, CDR1 is SNHLY and CDR2 FYNNEI. The CDR3 covers 15 residues. The V segment lost 5 bases and the J segment 6 bases; nucleotides outside the gene matches: 5. The CDR3 bases are TGTGCCAGCAGTTCCGGGACTAGCGGGCTCAATGAGCAGTTCTTC. Residues: CASSSGTSGLNEQFF.

V usage is TRBV2 and J usage is TRBJ2-3; 7 bases fit TRBD1. The CDR3 runs 15 residues. Unmatched junction bases numbered 5, after V lost 3 bases and J lost 2 bases. Germline-derived CDR1 and CDR2 are SNHLY and FYNNEI. DNA of the CDR3: TGTGCCAGCAGTGAGGGGCAGGGGGACACAGATACGCAGTATTTT. Translating it yields CASSEGQGDTDTQYF.

This chain connects TRBV27 to TRBJ2-7; TRBD2 agrees at 7 bases. This CDR3 has 14 residues. CDR1 and CDR2 from the germline V gene are MNHEY and SMNVEV (reference sequence). V lost 3 bases to trimming and J lost 2 bases; unmatched junction nucleotides: 4. The CDR3 DNA reads as TGTGCCAGCAGTTTGGGGGGGAATACCTACGAGCAGTACTTC. It translates to CASSLGGNTYEQYF.

The chain uses TRBV14 and TRBJ2-1; 9 bases match TRBD1. The CDR3 is 13 amino acids. J lost 10 bases, V lost 6 bases, and 7 bases had no gene match. Germline V gene lookup returns CDR1 SGHDN and CDR2 FVKESK. The CDR3 spells CASRPGQGWEQFF. The CDR3 DNA follows: TGTGCCAGCAGGCCGGGACAGGGATGGGAGCAGTTCTTC. The full variable domain, its missing parts supplied by reference TRBV14 and TRBJ2-1, is EAGVTQFPSHSVIEKGQTVTLRCDPISGHDNLYWYRRVMGKEIKFLLHFVKESKQDESGMPNNRFLAERTGGTYSTLKVQPAELEDSGVYFCASRPGQGWEQFFGPGTRLTVL.

The chain combines TRBV19 with TRBJ1-1; weak D call: TRBD1 (6 bases). The CDR3 consists of 14 residues. Germline V gives CDR1 LNHDA, CDR2 SQIVND (reference sequence). Trimming removed 1 base at V and 9 bases at J, with 15 bases between. This chain's CDR3 is CASSIAGGPTKAFF. In DNA form, the CDR3 reads TGTGCCAGTAGTATAGCGGGGGGGCCCACCAAAGCTTTCTTT. Full variable domain (remainder filled in from reference TRBV19 and TRBJ1-1): DGGITQSPKYLFRKEGQNVTLSCEQNLNHDAMYWYRQDPGQGLRLIYYSQIVNDFQKGDIAEGYSVSREKKESFPLTVTSAQKNPTAFYLCASSIAGGPTKAFFGQGTRLTVV.

The V call is TRBV4-1, the J call TRBJ2-3, with 8 bases identical to TRBD2. CDR3 length equals 17 residues. V was pared by 0 bases and J by 4 bases, with 9 bases of the junction left unmatched. The germline gives CDR1 MGHRA, CDR2 YSYEKL. Written as DNA, the CDR3 is TGCGCCAGCAGCCAAGATTTTACGGGACTAGGCGCAGATACGCAGTATTTT. Protein sequence: CASSQDFTGLGADTQYF.

The V gene is TRBV27, the J gene TRBJ2-7, with D hard to call. The V end was cut by 2 bases, the J end by 2 bases, with 7 bases between. The V gene's germline CDR1 is MNHEY and CDR2 SMNVEV (reference sequence). This CDR3 spans 13 amino acids. The CDR3 DNA reads TGTGCCAGCAGTTTAGGTCCTACCTACGAGCAGTACTTC. Its protein is CASSLGPTYEQYF.

The chain links TRBV5-1 to TRBJ2-2, with TRBD1 identical over 9 bases. Germline V gene data show CDR1 as SGHRS and CDR2 as YFSETQ. The ends lost 3 bases at V and 7 bases at J; junction bases unmatched: 4. CDR3 length equals 14 residues. CDR3 nucleotide sequence: TGCGCCAGCAGCTCGGACAGGGGACACGGGGAGCTGTTTTTT. Translation: CASSSDRGHGELFF. Looking up the rest from reference TRBV5-1 and TRBJ2-2 gives the full variable domain: KAGVTQTPRYLIKTRGQQVTLSCSPISGHRSVSWYQQTPGQGLQFLFEYFSETQRNKGNFPGRFSGRQFSNSRSEMNVSTLELGDSALYLCASSSDRGHGELFFGEGSRLTVL.

The V call is TRBV7-6, the J call TRBJ2-1; D is ambiguous. CDR1 is SGHVS and CDR2 is FNYEAQ in the germline V gene. The CDR3 runs to 14 residues. Trimming removed 1 base from V and 7 bases from J, with 11 bases in between. Here the CDR3 reads CASSLEARKNEQFF. CDR3 in DNA: TGTGCCAGCAGCTTAGAGGCTAGAAAGAATGAGCAGTTCTTC.

The count of this clone is one. This chain links TRBV14 with TRBJ2-1, with 11 positions matching TRBD2. Germline lookup yields CDR1 SGHDN and CDR2 FVKESK. Trimming cost V 8 bases and J 7 bases; bases outside gene matches: 7. The CDR3 sequence is 14 residues long. The CDR3 sequence: CASDLAGGGNEQFF. The CDR3 region has the DNA TGTGCCAGCGATCTAGCGGGAGGTGGGAATGAGCAGTTCTTC.

This clone appeared a single time. The chain couples TRBV19 to TRBJ2-7; maybe TRBD1 (6 bases). Germline lookup yields CDR1 LNHDA and CDR2 SQIVND (reference sequence). The CDR3 contains 15 residues. The V gene lost 5 bases and the J gene lost 4 bases, with 18 bases spanning the gap. CDR3 residues: CASSPGTPPGYEQYF. The CDR3 DNA sequence: TGTGCCAGTAGTCCAGGGACACCACCTGGTTACGAGCAGTACTTC.

The rearrangement links TRBV4-1 to TRBJ2-1; 8 nucleotides agree with TRBD2. Germline values: CDR1 MGHRA, CDR2 YSYEKL. The CDR3 length is 14 residues. The junction had 7 bases not matched to a gene; V was cut back by 4 bases and J by 8 bases. CDR3 residues: CASSRFGRAYEQFF. The CDR3 DNA is TGCGCCAGCAGCCGTTTCGGGAGGGCCTATGAGCAGTTCTTC.

This clone has more than one count but fewer than ten. At one end the junction does not follow the germline gene, possibly because of a read error. The V gene is TRBV10-3, the J gene TRBJ2-7, with D perhaps matching TRBD1 (8 bases). Germline values: CDR1 ENHRY, CDR2 SYGVKD. This CDR3 spans 13 amino acids. The CDR3: CAISGTPTGEGVF. CDR3 DNA: TGTGCCATCAGTGGCACCCCGACAGGGGAGGGAGTCTTC.

The chain combines TRBV5-8 with TRBJ1-1, with D maybe TRBD1 (5 bases). Trimming left V 0 bases short and J 5 bases short, with 11 bases between. CDR1 and CDR2 (germline): SGHTS, YDEGEE. This CDR3 spans 14 amino acids. The CDR3 is CASSLVRAGTEAFF. CDR3 nucleotides: TGTGCCAGCAGCTTGGTCAGGGCGGGGACTGAAGCTTTCTTT.

The chain links TRBV7-8 to TRBJ2-3; D remains unclear. Trimming removed 1 base at V and 2 bases at J, with 7 bases between. This CDR3 is built from 14 residues. Germline V gene lookup returns CDR1 SGHVS and CDR2 FQNEAQ. As DNA, the CDR3 is TGTGCCAGCAGCTTAGTGCTAGTCACAGATACGCAGTATTTT. The encoded protein is CASSLVLVTDTQYF.

This chain uses TRBV28 with TRBJ2-1; 9 bases are shared with TRBD2. The V segment lost 5 bases and the J segment 8 bases; nucleotides outside the gene matches: 10. The CDR3 extends over 15 amino acids. Germline V gives CDR1 MDHEN, CDR2 SYDVKM. CDR3 residues: CASSPGLASSHEQFF. The CDR3 region has the DNA TGTGCCAGCAGTCCGGGACTAGCTAGTAGTCATGAGCAGTTCTTC.